The 31 T cell receptor beta chains below all came from one sample that was sequenced in a study of PD-L1 blockade in urothelial cancer. The table came from immunoSEQ multiplex PCR; TCRdb's copy has only in-frame clones and leaves some out. The data contain about 88,000 clones, roughly 90% of them singletons. The sample was PBMCs, taken around atezolizumab (anti-PD-L1) treatment. The receptors originated from a man between 60 and 70 years old with urothelial cancer.

The genes are TRBV30 and TRBJ1-2; D unclear. Germline V lookup: CDR1 GTSNPN, CDR2 SVGIG (reference sequence). V gave up 4 bases and J gave up 2 bases, with 14 bases separating them. This CDR3 has 14 residues. CDR3 nucleotide sequence: TGTGCCTGGACCATCATGCGGGGAAACTATGGCTACACCTTC. It translates to CAWTIMRGNYGYTF.

A few counts support this clone. This chain uses TRBV4-1 with TRBJ1-2; D is undetermined. Germline CDR1 is MGHRA and CDR2 is YSYEKL. Trimming shortened V by 0 bases and J by 4 bases, and 9 bases separated the two germline ends. CDR3 length: 14 amino acids. The CDR3 sequence is CASSQEVRSYGYTF. The CDR3 DNA reads TGCGCCAGCAGCCAAGAGGTCAGAAGCTATGGCTACACCTTC.

The gene calls are TRBV6-5 and TRBJ1-2, with 9 nucleotides matching TRBD1. The CDR3 extends over 15 amino acids. V shed 0 bases, J shed 8 bases, and the junction held 7 bases outside the gene matches. Per the germline V gene, CDR1 is MNHEY and CDR2 is SVGAGI. DNA of the CDR3: TGTGCCAGCAGTTACTCGTGGACAGGGGATGGAGGCTACACCTTC. Protein: CASSYSWTGDGGYTF.

The chain joins TRBV5-1 to TRBJ2-1, with 12 bases fitting TRBD2. This CDR3 is built from 14 residues. The trim removed 4 bases at V and 9 bases at J, leaving 5 bases unmatched. The germline V gene has CDR1 SGHRS and CDR2 YFSETQ. The CDR3 protein is CASSRTSGAGEQFF. The CDR3 DNA reads as TGCGCCAGCAGCCGGACTAGCGGGGCGGGTGAGCAGTTCTTC.

This chain uses TRBV11-2 with TRBJ2-3; TRBD1 agrees at 7 bases. The CDR3 has 13 residues. CDR1 SGHAT and CDR2 FQNNGV come from the germline V gene. V was clipped by 5 bases and J by 5 bases; unmatched bases: 4. This chain's CDR3 is CASSPPGGDTQYF. For the CDR3, the DNA is TGTGCCAGCAGCCCCCCAGGGGGAGATACGCAGTATTTT.

V is TRBV28 and J is TRBJ2-5, with TRBD1 matching 7 bases. The CDR3 contains 14 residues. J lost 4 bases, V lost 2 bases, and 4 bases had no gene match. CDR1 is MDHEN and CDR2 is SYDVKM in the germline V gene. This CDR3 is CASSLPGTVETQYF. In DNA form, the CDR3 reads TGTGCCAGCAGTTTACCTGGGACAGTAGAGACCCAGTACTTC. The whole variable domain, remainder taken from reference TRBV28 and TRBJ2-5, is DVKVTQSSRYLVKRTGEKVFLECVQDMDHENMFWYRQDPGLGLRLIYFSYDVKMKEKGDIPEGYSVSREKKERFSLILESASTNQTSMYLCASSLPGTVETQYFGPGTRLLVL.

The rearrangement links TRBV10-3 to TRBJ1-3, with 7 bases fitting TRBD1. CDR3 length equals 14 residues. The germline V gene encodes CDR1 ENHRY and CDR2 SYGVKD. V was clipped by 9 bases and J by 9 bases; unmatched bases: 14. In DNA form, the CDR3 reads TGTGCCATTTCGCCAGACAGGGACCTTCTCACCATATATTTT. Translation: CAISPDRDLLTIYF.

The chain links TRBV7-6 to TRBJ2-5; no reliable D call. CDR3 length equals 13 residues. Trimming left V 1 base short and J 4 bases short, with 7 bases between. In germline, CDR1 is SGHVS, CDR2 FNYEAQ. This CDR3 reads CASSLEIGETQYF. In nucleotides, the CDR3 is TGTGCCAGCAGCTTAGAGATCGGAGAGACCCAGTACTTC.

The genes are TRBV4-3 and TRBJ2-7; perhaps TRBD1 as D (5 bases). V lost 1 base and J lost 6, with 13 bases in between. Germline CDR1 is LGHNA and CDR2 is YSLEER. There are 14 residues in the CDR3. Written as DNA, the CDR3 is TGCGCCAGCAGCCAAGTGCTAGGGGAAGGCGAGCAGTACTTC. This encodes CASSQVLGEGEQYF.

This sequence joins TRBV9 and TRBJ2-2, with TRBD2 matching 7 bases. Germline CDR1 SGDLS, CDR2 YYNGEE. This CDR3 is 17 amino acids long. After removal of 0 bases from V and 0 bases from J, the junction contained 5 bases not matched to a gene. The CDR3 DNA follows: TGTGCCAGCAGCGTAGGTTGGGGGGGGTCGAACACCGGGGAGCTGTTTTTT. Amino acid sequence: CASSVGWGGSNTGELFF.

The genes are TRBV20-1 and TRBJ2-1; D is perhaps TRBD1 (5 bases). This CDR3 has 11 residues. From germline, CDR1 is DFQATT and CDR2 SNEGSKA (reference sequence). V lost 4 bases and J lost 6, with 7 bases in between. CDR3 amino acids: CSAKGANEQFF. The CDR3 nucleotides are TGCAGTGCTAAAGGGGCCAATGAGCAGTTCTTC.

This rearrangement joins TRBV6-5 to TRBJ1-3, with 7 positions matching TRBD1. V was pared by 5 bases and J by 1 base, with 2 bases of the junction left unmatched. The germline V gene encodes CDR1 MNHEY and CDR2 SVGAGI. The CDR3 spans 14 residues. This CDR3 is CASSRTGSGNTIYF. For the CDR3, the DNA is TGTGCCAGCAGTCGGACAGGTTCTGGAAACACCATATATTTT.

In DNA form, the CDR3 reads TGTGCCAGCAGCGTAACTGTAATCACAGATACGCAGTATTTT. Protein sequence: CASSVTVITDTQYF. This rearrangement joins TRBV9 to TRBJ2-3; unclear D gene. Germline V CDR1 and CDR2: SGDLS, YYNGEE. The length of the CDR3 is 14 residues. Trimming pared 1 base from V and 2 bases from J, leaving 8 bases between.

Here the CDR3 reads CASTESAATYGYTF. DNA of the CDR3: TGTGCCAGCACGGAGTCAGCCGCCACTTATGGCTACACCTTC. The rearrangement links TRBV2 to TRBJ1-2; D is uncertain. This CDR3 has 14 amino acids. V was clipped by 7 bases and J by 5 bases, with 17 bases between them. Germline CDR1 and CDR2: SNHLY and FYNNEI. Supplemented by reference TRBV2 and TRBJ1-2, the full variable domain reads EPEVTQTPSHQVTQMGQEVILRCVPISNHLYFYWYRQILGQKVEFLVSFYNNEISEKSEIFDDQFSVERPDGSNFTLKIRSTKLEDSAMYFCASTESAATYGYTFGSGTRLTVV.

The CDR3 DNA sequence: TGTGCCTCCCGCCCTCCGACTCTTGAAGCTTTCTTT. This codes for CASRPPTLEAFF. The chain carries TRBV10-3 and TRBJ1-1, with D unresolved. Germline assignment: CDR1 ENHRY and CDR2 SYGVKD. The CDR3 spans 12 residues. The germline V and J ends were trimmed by 11 bases and 7 bases, with 17 bases remaining between them.

V gene TRBV19 combines with J gene TRBJ1-1; possibly TRBD1 for D (5 bases). CDR1 and CDR2 (germline): LNHDA, SQIVND (reference sequence). This CDR3 is built from 15 residues. The V gene lost 5 bases and the J gene lost 1 base, with 14 bases spanning the gap. The CDR3 loop reads CASSLTDTPNTEAFF. CDR3 coding DNA: TGTGCCAGTAGTCTTACGGACACTCCGAACACTGAAGCTTTCTTT. The variable domain in full, completed from reference TRBV19 and TRBJ1-1, reads DGGITQSPKYLFRKEGQNVTLSCEQNLNHDAMYWYRQDPGQGLRLIYYSQIVNDFQKGDIAEGYSVSREKKESFPLTVTSAQKNPTAFYLCASSLTDTPNTEAFFGQGTRLTVV.

The chain is built from TRBV10-3 and TRBJ1-5, with D uncertain. This CDR3 is 14 amino acids long. The V and J ends lost 2 bases and 9 bases respectively, with 14 bases between them. CDR1 is ENHRY, CDR2 SYGVKD, per germline. The CDR3 spells CAISELDGGPPQHF. Written as DNA, the CDR3 is TGTGCCATCAGTGAGCTGGACGGAGGGCCGCCCCAGCATTTT.

The genes are TRBV4-3 and TRBJ1-5; no definite D call. The CDR3 consists of 15 residues. Germline V CDR1 and CDR2: LGHNA, YSLEER. The V end was cut by 0 bases, the J end by 4 bases, with 10 bases between. The CDR3 reads CASSQDASANQPQHF. The CDR3 bases are TGCGCCAGCAGCCAAGATGCGTCAGCGAATCAGCCCCAGCATTTT.

The chain is built from TRBV27 and TRBJ1-5; unclear D gene. From germline, CDR1 is MNHEY and CDR2 SMNVEV (reference sequence). The CDR3 is 15 residues long. V gave up 4 bases and J gave up 9 bases, with 19 bases separating them. Here the CDR3 reads CASSSSSGLFGPQHF. In DNA form, the CDR3 reads TGTGCCAGCAGTTCTTCCAGTGGACTCTTTGGGCCCCAGCATTTT.

This chain uses TRBV4-1 with TRBJ2-2, with 8 bases lining up with TRBD1. J gave up 6 bases and V 5 bases, and 14 bases lay outside the gene matches. Per the germline V gene, CDR1 is MGHRA and CDR2 is YSYEKL. CDR3 length: 17 residues. CDR3 in DNA: TGCGCCAGCAGCTTTGACAGGGGCGTAATTATATCCGGGGAGCTGTTTTTT. It codes for CASSFDRGVIISGELFF.

The chain has TRBV29-1 and TRBJ2-5; 10 bases agree with TRBD1. Germline V gene sequence: CDR1 SQVTM, CDR2 ANQGSEA. This CDR3 spans 14 amino acids. Losses at the gene ends were 3 bases for V and 2 bases for J; bases not matched to a gene: 3. The CDR3 bases are TGCAGCGTTGACGGGACAGGGGAACAAGAGACCCAGTACTTC. Translating gives CSVDGTGEQETQYF.

This clone was counted a single time. The V call is TRBV30, the J call TRBJ2-5; TRBD1 aligns across 12 bases. Germline V gene lookup returns CDR1 GTSNPN and CDR2 SVGIG (reference sequence). Unmatched junction bases numbered 11, after V lost 7 bases and J lost 8 bases. There are 14 residues in the CDR3. CDR3 sequence (DNA): TGTGCCTTTGAGGGACAGGGGGCGAAGGGAACCCAGTACTTC. This sequence encodes CAFEGQGAKGTQYF.

The chain recombines TRBV30 with TRBJ1-2, with D tentatively TRBD1 (6 bases). The V and J ends lost 4 bases and 13 bases respectively, with 16 bases between them. Per germline, CDR1 GTSNPN and CDR2 SVGIG (reference sequence). The length of the CDR3 is 11 residues. DNA for the CDR3: TGTGCCTGGACCGTAGGGGGTACCGGCACCTTC. This translates into CAWTVGGTGTF.

This chain uses TRBV30 with TRBJ1-3; perhaps TRBD1 as D (6 bases). Trimming took 5 bases from V and 0 from J, leaving 11 bases between them. CDR1 is GTSNPN, CDR2 SVGIG, per germline (reference sequence). This CDR3 region has 14 residues. CDR3 sequence: CAWDRQSSGNTIYF. In DNA form, the CDR3 reads TGTGCCTGGGACAGGCAGAGCTCTGGAAACACCATATATTTT. Filled out from reference TRBV30 and TRBJ1-3, the complete variable domain reads SQTIHQWPATLVQPVGSPLSLECTVEGTSNPNLYWYRQAAGRGLQLLFYSVGIGQISSEVPQNLSASRPQDRQFILSSKKLLLSDSGFYLCAWDRQSSGNTIYFGEGSWLTVV.

The V and J genes are TRBV19 and TRBJ1-1, with 7 bases identical to TRBD1. The CDR3 has 14 residues. Trimming took 8 bases from V and 4 from J; bases not matched to a gene: 10. Germline V CDR1 and CDR2: LNHDA, SQIVND (reference sequence). DNA for the CDR3: TGTGCCAGTCGTGACCTACAGGGGATCACTGAAGCTTTCTTT. Amino acid sequence: CASRDLQGITEAFF.

The chain has TRBV30 and TRBJ2-1, with 9 positions matching TRBD2. In germline, CDR1 is GTSNPN, CDR2 SVGIG (reference sequence). Unmatched junction bases numbered 4, after V lost 2 bases and J lost 2 bases. The CDR3 totals 15 residues. The CDR3 sequence is CAWSFSGSAYNEQFF. CDR3 DNA: TGTGCCTGGAGTTTTAGCGGGAGTGCCTACAATGAGCAGTTCTTC.

The chain employs TRBV14 and TRBJ2-1; 8 bases line up with TRBD2. After removal of 3 bases from V and 3 bases from J, the junction contained 7 bases not matched to a gene. The CDR3 is 16 residues long. CDR1 and CDR2 from the germline V gene are SGHDN and FVKESK. CDR3: CASSQTERGFYNEQFF. CDR3 nucleotide sequence: TGTGCCAGCAGCCAGACAGAGCGGGGGTTCTACAATGAGCAGTTCTTC.

The CDR3 nucleotides read TGTGCCAGCAGCGTTGGACAGCTCACCGGGGAGCTGTTTTTT. As protein: CASSVGQLTGELFF. The V call is TRBV5-4, the J call TRBJ2-2; D might be TRBD1 (6 bases). The CDR3 spans 14 residues. Germline CDR1 is SGHNT and CDR2 is YYREEE (reference sequence). V lost 4 bases, J lost 4 bases, and 11 bases lay in between. Variable domain in full (rest from reference TRBV5-4 and TRBJ2-2): ETGVTQSPTHLIKTRGQQVTLRCSSQSGHNTVSWYQQALGQGPQFIFQYYREEENGRGNFPPRFSGLQFPNYSSELNVNALELDDSALYLCASSVGQLTGELFFGEGSRLTVL.

The chain recombines TRBV6-4 with TRBJ2-1; 8 bases match TRBD2. The CDR3 runs to 14 residues. V shed 4 bases, J shed 8 bases, and the junction held 7 bases outside the gene matches. Germline V CDR1 and CDR2: MRHNA, SNTAGT. For the CDR3, the DNA is TGTGCCAGCAGTGTTGCGGGGGGCGGCTATGAGCAGTTCTTC. Protein sequence: CASSVAGGGYEQFF.

The gene calls are TRBV4-2 and TRBJ1-1; weak D call: TRBD1 (5 bases). The V and J ends lost 0 bases and 11 bases respectively, with 16 bases between them. CDR1 is LGHNA, CDR2 YNFKEQ, per germline. The CDR3 sequence is 14 residues long. The CDR3 sequence: CASSQDGGGGAAFF. CDR3 DNA: TGTGCCAGCAGCCAAGACGGCGGGGGAGGGGCGGCTTTCTTT.

This chain links TRBV5-1 with TRBJ2-7, with D possibly matching TRBD2 (5 bases). The V and J ends lost 0 bases and 7 bases respectively, with 14 bases between them. CDR1 SGHRS and CDR2 YFSETQ come from the germline V gene. This CDR3 comprises 14 residues. The CDR3 DNA follows: TGCGCCAGCAGCTTGGACAGCCTAACGGGGGAGCAGTACTTC. It translates to CASSLDSLTGEQYF. The full variable domain, in which reference TRBV5-1 and TRBJ2-7 provide the parts outside the CDR3, is KAGVTQTPRYLIKTRGQQVTLSCSPISGHRSVSWYQQTPGQGLQFLFEYFSETQRNKGNFPGRFSGRQFSNSRSEMNVSTLELGDSALYLCASSLDSLTGEQYFGPGTRLTVT.